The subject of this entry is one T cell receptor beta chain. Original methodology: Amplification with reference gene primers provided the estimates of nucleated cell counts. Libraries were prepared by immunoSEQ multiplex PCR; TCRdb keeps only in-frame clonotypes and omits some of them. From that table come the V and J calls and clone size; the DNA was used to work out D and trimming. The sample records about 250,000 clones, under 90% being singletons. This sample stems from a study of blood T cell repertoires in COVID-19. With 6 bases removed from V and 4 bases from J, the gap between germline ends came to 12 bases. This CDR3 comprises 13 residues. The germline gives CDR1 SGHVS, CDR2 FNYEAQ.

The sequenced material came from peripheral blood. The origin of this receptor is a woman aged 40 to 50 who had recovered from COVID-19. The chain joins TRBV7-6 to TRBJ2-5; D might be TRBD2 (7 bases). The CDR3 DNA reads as TGTGCCAGCAGACTAGGGGGGGCAGAGACCCAGTACTTC. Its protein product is CASRLGGAETQYF.